Listed here are 24 T cell receptor beta chains from one sample, sequenced in a study of Tregs in tolerant kidney transplant recipients. TCRdb's table, derived via immunoSEQ multiplex PCR, lists solely in-frame clones and lacks some. The table has tens of thousands of clones, 85% to 90% seen once; the top ten hold around 0.42%. The sequencing used CD4+ T cells from blood, collected before the transplant. Receptors originate from a human donor who received a combined kidney and bone marrow transplant.

V and J are TRBV7-9 and TRBJ2-5; TRBD1 aligns across 7 bases. Trimming removed 5 bases from V and 2 bases from J; junction bases left unmatched: 5. The V gene's germline CDR1 is SEHNR and CDR2 FQNEAQ (reference sequence). The CDR3 spans 14 residues. The CDR3 region is CASSPDRAQETQYF. In nucleotides, the CDR3 is TGTGCCAGCAGCCCAGACAGGGCTCAAGAGACCCAGTACTTC.

This clone was observed a few times. The gene calls are TRBV4-1 and TRBJ2-3; a weak D match, TRBD1 (7 bases). Per germline, CDR1 MGHRA and CDR2 YSYEKL. The V end was cut by 4 bases, the J end by 0 bases, with 14 bases between. This CDR3 has 16 residues. This chain's CDR3 is CASSPQGGQSTDTQYF. CDR3 DNA sequence: TGCGCCAGCAGCCCCCAGGGGGGACAGAGCACAGATACGCAGTATTTT.

The rearrangement links TRBV9 to TRBJ2-1; 7 nucleotides match TRBD1. The germline V gene encodes CDR1 SGDLS and CDR2 YYNGEE. V dropped 0 bases and J dropped 0; count of bases not matched to a gene: 15. CDR3 length: 20 amino acids. CDR3 sequence reads: CASSVGLGDSHLSSYNEQFF. DNA for the CDR3: TGTGCCAGCAGCGTAGGGTTAGGGGACAGCCACCTATCCTCCTACAATGAGCAGTTCTTC.

The chain joins TRBV6-6 to TRBJ2-3; TRBD2 agrees at 8 bases. The CDR3 has 16 amino acids. The V gene end was trimmed by 6 bases and the J gene end by 8 bases; junction bases not matched to a gene: 16. Germline CDR1 reads MNHNY; CDR2 reads SVGAGI (reference sequence). The CDR3 region has the DNA TGTGCCAGCAGCGCCTCAGGACTAGCATTGACGGGTACGCAGTATTTT. Residues: CASSASGLALTGTQYF.

The chain links TRBV28 to TRBJ2-2; 7 nucleotides agree with TRBD2. There are 16 residues in the CDR3. Losses at the gene ends were 2 bases for V and 5 bases for J; bases not matched to a gene: 8. CDR1 is MDHEN and CDR2 is SYDVKM in the germline V gene. In nucleotides, the CDR3 is TGTGCCAGCAGTTTAAGGGCGGGAGTGTTGACCGGGGAGCTGTTTTTT. This translates into CASSLRAGVLTGELFF.

This CDR3 reads CASSSQGAEAFF. The CDR3 region has the DNA TGTGCCAGCTCATCGCAGGGGGCCGAAGCTTTCTTT. The chain recombines TRBV2 with TRBJ1-1, with 8 bases matching TRBD1. This CDR3 is built from 12 residues. Trimming removed 8 bases from V and 8 bases from J; junction bases left unmatched: 7. CDR1 SNHLY and CDR2 FYNNEI come from the germline V gene.

The chain links TRBV27 to TRBJ2-3; 9 bases align to TRBD2. V shed 7 bases, J shed 3 bases, and the junction held 8 bases outside the gene matches. Per the germline V gene, CDR1 is MNHEY and CDR2 is SMNVEV (reference sequence). The CDR3 runs 15 residues. Written as DNA, the CDR3 is TGTGCCAGCAACAAGCGGGGGGCTTCGACAGATACGCAGTATTTT. The encoded protein is CASNKRGASTDTQYF.

The V and J genes are TRBV4-1 and TRBJ1-2; D uncertain. CDR1 is MGHRA and CDR2 is YSYEKL in the germline V gene. V dropped 1 base and J dropped 2 bases, with 5 bases sitting between them. CDR3 length: 13 amino acids. The CDR3 DNA sequence: TGCGCCAGCAGCCAAGGTCAGAACTATGGCTACACCTTC. Protein sequence: CASSQGQNYGYTF.

J is TRBJ2-2 and V is TRBV6-1, with D possibly TRBD2 on 5 matching bases. Germline V gene sequence: CDR1 MNHNS, CDR2 SASEGT. Trimming removed 7 bases from V and 5 bases from J, with 14 bases in between. There are 14 residues in the CDR3. The CDR3 sequence: CASIYGLLTGELFF. The CDR3, as DNA: TGTGCCAGCATCTACGGACTTCTTACCGGGGAGCTGTTTTTT.

Written as DNA, the CDR3 is TGTGCCAGCAGCTTACCAGGGGAGCTCATCGGAGGCAATAGGGAGCAGTTCTTC. Residues: CASSLPGELIGGNREQFF. The chain is built from TRBV7-9 and TRBJ2-1; TRBD1 might be the D (6 bases). The germline CDR1 and CDR2 sequences are SEHNR and FQNEAQ (reference sequence). This CDR3 is 18 amino acids long. With 2 bases removed from V and 10 bases from J, the gap between germline ends came to 27 bases.

V gene TRBV4-1 combines with J gene TRBJ1-2, with 9 bases matching TRBD1. Germline loops: CDR1 MGHRA, CDR2 YSYEKL. The CDR3 covers 16 residues. V dropped 1 base and J dropped 4; count of bases not matched to a gene: 7. The CDR3 sequence: CASSQGGQGTVYGYTF. The DNA for the CDR3 is TGCGCCAGCAGCCAAGGCGGACAGGGGACCGTCTATGGCTACACCTTC.

V is TRBV7-3 and J is TRBJ2-1; weak D call: TRBD2 (5 bases). Germline CDR1 is SGHTA and CDR2 is FQGTGA. The CDR3 has 16 residues. Deletions cut 1 base from V and 0 bases from J, with 10 bases between. This CDR3 reads CASSLISGSSYNEQFF. The CDR3 DNA sequence: TGTGCCAGCAGCTTAATTTCGGGGAGCTCCTACAATGAGCAGTTCTTC.

This clone has only one observation. The chain recombines TRBV27 with TRBJ1-5, with D perhaps matching TRBD1 (6 bases). The CDR3 loop spans 15 amino acids. Germline values: CDR1 MNHEY, CDR2 SMNVEV (reference sequence). The V end lost 3 bases, the J end lost 7 bases, and 16 bases lay between the germline ends. CDR3 nucleotide sequence: TGTGCCAGCAGTTTGTATGCAGGGGATGGACAGCCCCAGCATTTT. Its protein is CASSLYAGDGQPQHF.

The genes are TRBV11-2 and TRBJ2-7; TRBD1 agrees at 8 bases. The CDR3 is made up of 15 amino acids. The J segment lost 5 bases and the V segment lost 7 bases, leaving 13 bases of the junction unmatched. From germline, CDR1 is SGHAT and CDR2 FQNNGV. The CDR3 region is CASNPTGEVNDEQYF. CDR3 sequence (DNA): TGTGCCAGCAACCCGACAGGGGAGGTTAATGACGAGCAGTACTTC.

The table lists this clone with a count of one. This chain links TRBV2 with TRBJ2-3; the D is unclear. Trimming pared 8 bases from V and 1 base from J, leaving 7 bases between. Germline V CDR1 and CDR2: SNHLY, FYNNEI. There are 12 residues in the CDR3. CDR3 loop: CASSTGTDTQYF. CDR3 bases: TGTGCCAGCTCGACTGGCACAGATACGCAGTATTTT.

J is TRBJ1-5 and V is TRBV7-9; D remains unclear. The CDR3 is made up of 15 amino acids. CDR1 and CDR2 (germline): SEHNR, FQNEAQ (reference sequence). The V end was cut by 5 bases, the J end by 3 bases, with 14 bases between. The CDR3 reads CASSLGPGFNQPQHF. In DNA, the CDR3 is TGTGCCAGCAGCCTTGGGCCGGGGTTCAATCAGCCCCAGCATTTT.

This clone has a single count. The V and J genes are TRBV7-9 and TRBJ2-2, with D uncertain. V lost 1 base and J 0 bases, leaving 6 bases between the germline ends. The CDR3 is 15 residues long. Germline lookup yields CDR1 SEHNR and CDR2 FQNEAQ (reference sequence). CDR3 region: CASSLVGSNTGELFF. The CDR3 coding sequence is TGTGCCAGCAGCTTAGTCGGTTCGAACACCGGGGAGCTGTTTTTT. Together with reference TRBV7-9 and TRBJ2-2, the CDR3 gives the full variable domain: DTGVSQNPRHKITKRGQNVTFRCDPISEHNRLYWYRQTLGQGPEFLTYFQNEAQLEKSRLLSDRFSAERPKGSFSTLEIQRTEQGDSAMYLCASSLVGSNTGELFFGEGSRLTVL.

The chain carries TRBV6-5 and TRBJ1-1; 7 bases are a match to TRBD1. Germline CDR1 is MNHEY and CDR2 is SVGAGI. Trimming took 0 bases from V and 7 from J; bases not matched to a gene: 5. The CDR3 totals 14 residues. The CDR3 sequence is CASSYSGGVGEAFF. The CDR3 nucleotides are TGTGCCAGCAGTTACTCAGGGGGCGTGGGTGAAGCTTTCTTT.

The chain uses TRBV5-1 and TRBJ2-7; D might be TRBD2 (5 bases). The CDR3 runs to 15 residues. V was trimmed by 4 bases and J by 2 bases, leaving 16 bases between them. CDR1 SGHRS and CDR2 YFSETQ come from the germline V gene. CDR3 in amino acids: CASSHASTNAYEQYF. The CDR3 DNA reads TGCGCCAGCAGCCATGCTAGCACGAACGCCTACGAGCAGTACTTC.

This clone was seen a single time. V is TRBV19 and J is TRBJ2-1, with TRBD2 matching over 9 bases. CDR1 and CDR2 (germline): LNHDA, SQIVND (reference sequence). V dropped 3 bases and J dropped 3; count of bases not matched to a gene: 3. This CDR3 has 15 amino acids. The CDR3 sequence is CASSMGTSSYNEQFF. In nucleotides, the CDR3 is TGTGCCAGTAGTATGGGGACTAGCAGCTACAATGAGCAGTTCTTC.

The chain couples TRBV28 to TRBJ2-3; the D is unclear. V lost 10 bases to trimming and J lost 6 bases, with 17 bases between them. Germline assignment: CDR1 MDHEN and CDR2 SYDVKM. This CDR3 is built from 13 residues. CDR3 protein: CATCPAHADTQYF. The CDR3, as DNA: TGTGCCACCTGTCCTGCGCACGCTGATACGCAGTATTTT.

This sequence joins TRBV9 and TRBJ1-4; TRBD1 matches at 8 bases. Germline lookup yields CDR1 SGDLS and CDR2 YYNGEE. J lost 7 bases, V lost 4 bases, and 6 bases had no gene match. The CDR3 is 14 residues long. CDR3 DNA: TGTGCCAGCAGCAGCGACAGGGGCGGTGAAAAACTGTTTTTT. It codes for CASSSDRGGEKLFF.

This chain uses TRBV5-1 with TRBJ2-7; 14 nucleotides align to TRBD2. Per germline, CDR1 SGHRS and CDR2 YFSETQ. There are 17 residues in the CDR3. The trim removed 4 bases at V and 4 bases at J, leaving 10 bases unmatched. This chain's CDR3 is CASSPGLAGDLGYEQYF. In nucleotides, the CDR3 is TGCGCCAGCAGCCCGGGACTAGCGGGAGATCTCGGGTACGAGCAGTACTTC. The complete variable domain, with remaining parts taken from reference TRBV5-1 and TRBJ2-7, reads KAGVTQTPRYLIKTRGQQVTLSCSPISGHRSVSWYQQTPGQGLQFLFEYFSETQRNKGNFPGRFSGRQFSNSRSEMNVSTLELGDSALYLCASSPGLAGDLGYEQYFGPGTRLTVT.

The V call is TRBV7-9, the J call TRBJ2-3, with 9 bases identical to TRBD1. With V trimmed by 2 bases and J by 1 base, 1 base remained unmatched. Germline V gene lookup returns CDR1 SEHNR and CDR2 FQNEAQ (reference sequence). The CDR3 totals 15 residues. The CDR3 loop reads CASSLWTGGTDTQYF. The CDR3 nucleotides read TGTGCCAGCAGCTTATGGACAGGGGGCACAGATACGCAGTATTTT.